This T cell receptor beta chain was profiled in a study of beta chain features in type 1 diabetes. Study observations and caveats: VDJ junctions from type 1 diabetes patients carried fewer insertions and larger deletions.

For this clone: Antigen unknown.

V was clipped by 0 bases and J by 2 bases, with 11 bases between them. There are 15 residues in the CDR3. Looked up from germline, CDR1 is LGHNA and CDR2 is YSLEER. The study reverse transcribed the entire isolated RNA, so it sequenced expressed TCRB transcripts. The protocol was immunoSEQ multiplex PCR, while the TCRdb copy is restricted to in-frame clones and leaves out a portion. The sample lists under 300,000 clones, approximately 8% occurring once. The chain carries TRBV4-3 and TRBJ2-7; D is uncertain. Specimen: central memory CD4+ T cells from blood. The receptor comes from a woman between 18 and 30 years old in good health. CDR3 region: CASSQDSKWPYEQYF. As DNA, the CDR3 is TGCGCCAGCAGCCAAGATAGCAAGTGGCCCTACGAGCAGTACTTC.